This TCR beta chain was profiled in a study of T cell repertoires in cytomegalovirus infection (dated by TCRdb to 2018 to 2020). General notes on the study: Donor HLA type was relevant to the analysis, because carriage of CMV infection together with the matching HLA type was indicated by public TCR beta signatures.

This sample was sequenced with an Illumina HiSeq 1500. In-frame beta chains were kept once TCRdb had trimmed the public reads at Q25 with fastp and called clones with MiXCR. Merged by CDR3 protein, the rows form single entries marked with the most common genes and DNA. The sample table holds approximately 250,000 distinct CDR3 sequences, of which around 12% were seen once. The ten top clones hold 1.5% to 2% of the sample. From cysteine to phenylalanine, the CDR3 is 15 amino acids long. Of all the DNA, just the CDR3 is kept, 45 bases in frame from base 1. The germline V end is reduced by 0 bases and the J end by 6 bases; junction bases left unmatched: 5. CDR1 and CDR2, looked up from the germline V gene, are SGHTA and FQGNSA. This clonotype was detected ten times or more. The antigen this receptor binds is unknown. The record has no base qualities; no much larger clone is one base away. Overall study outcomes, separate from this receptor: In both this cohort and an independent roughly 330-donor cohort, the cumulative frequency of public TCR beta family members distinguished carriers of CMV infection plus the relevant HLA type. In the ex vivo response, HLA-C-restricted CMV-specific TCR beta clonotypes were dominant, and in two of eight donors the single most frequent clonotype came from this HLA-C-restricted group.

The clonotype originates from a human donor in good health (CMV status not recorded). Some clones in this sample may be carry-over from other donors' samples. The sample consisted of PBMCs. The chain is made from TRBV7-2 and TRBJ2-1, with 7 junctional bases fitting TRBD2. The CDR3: CASSLAGGPGNEQFF. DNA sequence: TGTGCCAGCAGCTTAGCGGGAGGGCCAGGCAATGAGCAGTTCTTC.